This T cell receptor beta chain derives from a study of blood T cell repertoires in COVID-19. Across the study: Samples representing acute and convalescent COVID-19 were sourced from the United States, Italy and Spain. Sources were T cells, B-cell-depleted T cells, or PBMCs; the material itself was cDNA or gDNA.

Researchers sorted participants into cohorts using their self-reported clinical history. Two negative PCRs, clearance, or symptom resolution characterized the recovered Cohort 3 donors. Method: immunoSEQ multiplex PCR; TCRdb's copy keeps in-frame clones and lacks some. The profile shows 190,000 or so clones, 80% to 85% of them singletons. Germline V lookup: CDR1 MNHNS, CDR2 SASEGT. The ends lost 3 bases at V and 5 bases at J; junction bases unmatched: 6. The CDR3 extends over 14 amino acids. This chain connects TRBV6-1 to TRBJ1-1, with 7 bases matching TRBD1. Source material: PBMCs or T cells enriched from blood (not recorded which). This TCR came from a man aged 35 to 55 who had recovered from COVID-19. CDR3 in DNA: TGTGCCAGCAGTGACAGACAGGGCCGGACTGAAGCTTTCTTT. It encodes CASSDRQGRTEAFF.